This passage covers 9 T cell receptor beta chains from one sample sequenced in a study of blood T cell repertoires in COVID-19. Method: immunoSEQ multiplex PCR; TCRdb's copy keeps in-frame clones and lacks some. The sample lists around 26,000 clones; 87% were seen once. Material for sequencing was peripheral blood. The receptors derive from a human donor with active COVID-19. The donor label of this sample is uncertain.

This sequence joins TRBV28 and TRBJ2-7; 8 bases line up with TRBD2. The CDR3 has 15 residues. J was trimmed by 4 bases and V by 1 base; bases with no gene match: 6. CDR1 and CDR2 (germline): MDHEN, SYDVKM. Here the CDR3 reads CASSLSAGGFYEQYF. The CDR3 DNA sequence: TGTGCCAGCAGTTTATCCGCGGGAGGCTTTTACGAGCAGTACTTC. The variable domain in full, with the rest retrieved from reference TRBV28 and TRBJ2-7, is DVKVTQSSRYLVKRTGEKVFLECVQDMDHENMFWYRQDPGLGLRLIYFSYDVKMKEKGDIPEGYSVSREKKERFSLILESASTNQTSMYLCASSLSAGGFYEQYFGPGTRLTVT.

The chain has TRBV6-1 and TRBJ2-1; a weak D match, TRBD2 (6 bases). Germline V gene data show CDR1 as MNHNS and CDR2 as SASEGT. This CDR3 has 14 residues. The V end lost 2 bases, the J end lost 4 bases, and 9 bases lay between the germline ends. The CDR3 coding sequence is TGTGCCAGCAGTGAACAGCGGGCTTACAATGAGCAGTTCTTC. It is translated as CASSEQRAYNEQFF.

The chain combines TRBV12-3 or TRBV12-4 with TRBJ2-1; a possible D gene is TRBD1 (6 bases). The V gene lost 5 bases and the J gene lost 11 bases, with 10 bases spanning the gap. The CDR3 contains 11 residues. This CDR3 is CASSLQGKQFF. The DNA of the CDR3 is TGTGCCAGCAGTCTACAGGGAAAGCAGTTCTTC.

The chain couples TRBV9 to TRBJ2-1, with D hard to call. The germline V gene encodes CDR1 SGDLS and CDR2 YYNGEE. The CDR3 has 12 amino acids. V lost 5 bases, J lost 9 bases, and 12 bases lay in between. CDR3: CASSELIGEQFF. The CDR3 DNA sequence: TGTGCCAGCAGTGAACTTATCGGTGAGCAGTTCTTC.

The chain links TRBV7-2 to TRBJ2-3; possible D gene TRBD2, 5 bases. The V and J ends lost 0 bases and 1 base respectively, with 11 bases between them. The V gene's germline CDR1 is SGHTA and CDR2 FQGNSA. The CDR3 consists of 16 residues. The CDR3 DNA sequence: TGTGCCAGCAGCTTAGCGCAGCGGATTCGCACAGATACGCAGTATTTT. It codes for CASSLAQRIRTDTQYF.

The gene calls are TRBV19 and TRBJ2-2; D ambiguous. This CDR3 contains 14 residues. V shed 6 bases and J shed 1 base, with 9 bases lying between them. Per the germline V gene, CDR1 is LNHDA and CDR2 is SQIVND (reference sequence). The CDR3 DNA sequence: TGTGCCAGTAGGCCACTTATGAACACCGGGGAGCTGTTTTTT. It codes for CASRPLMNTGELFF.

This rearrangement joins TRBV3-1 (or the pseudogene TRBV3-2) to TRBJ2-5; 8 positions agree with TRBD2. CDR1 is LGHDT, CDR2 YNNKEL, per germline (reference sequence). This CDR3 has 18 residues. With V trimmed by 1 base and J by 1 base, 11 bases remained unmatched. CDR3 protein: CASSQAVPGLGAQETQYF. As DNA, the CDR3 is TGTGCCAGCAGCCAAGCTGTCCCGGGACTAGGAGCCCAAGAGACCCAGTACTTC.

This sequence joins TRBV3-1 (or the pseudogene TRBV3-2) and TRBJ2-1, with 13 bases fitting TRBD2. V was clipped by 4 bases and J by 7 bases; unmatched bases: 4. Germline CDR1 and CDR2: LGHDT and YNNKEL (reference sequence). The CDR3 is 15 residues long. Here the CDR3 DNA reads TGTGCCAGCAGCCTTCGACTAGCGGGAGGAAATGAGCAGTTCTTC. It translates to CASSLRLAGGNEQFF.

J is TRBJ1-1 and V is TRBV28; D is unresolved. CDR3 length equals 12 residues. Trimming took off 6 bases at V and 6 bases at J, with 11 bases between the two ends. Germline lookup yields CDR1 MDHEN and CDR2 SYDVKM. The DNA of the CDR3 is TGTGCCAGCAGCGGTCTCGAACCTGAAGCTTTCTTT. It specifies CASSGLEPEAFF.